One and the same sample provided the 27 T cell receptor beta chains below, sequenced in a study of T-cell memory formation after mild COVID-19. TCRdb processed the 5' RACE reads anew with MiXCR; each CDR3 protein has one entry. This sample carries about 470,000 distinct CDR3 sequences, nearly 25% of them seen once, and the ten largest clones take roughly an eighth. The sequenced material came from PBMCs or a T cell subset sorted from them (not recorded which). Receptors originate from an adult woman who had mild COVID-19 (a few samples of this study predate the infection). Cell type and time point are not known.

This clonotype was seen a handful of times. The rearrangement joins TRBV30 to TRBJ1-1; 7 bases map to TRBD1. CDR3 size: 14 residues. The V segment lost 4 bases and the J segment 5 bases; nucleotides outside the gene matches: 10. Per the germline V gene, CDR1 is GTSNPN and CDR2 is SVGIG (reference sequence). The chain's CDR3 is CAWTLGQRRTEAFF. CDR3 nucleotides: TGTGCCTGGACCCTGGGACAGCGGAGGACTGAAGCTTTCTTT.

This clonotype was seen more than once but under ten times. In nucleotides, the CDR3 is TGTGCCAGCAGCGTTGACAGCGCAAGCTCCTACGAGCAGTACTTC. Translation gives CASSVDSASSYEQYF. The V call is TRBV7-6, the J call TRBJ2-7, with a possible D match to TRBD1 (5 bases). Germline loops: CDR1 SGHVS, CDR2 FNYEAQ. The CDR3 consists of 15 residues. Between the trimmed V and J ends, which lost 5 bases and 0 bases, there was a span of 14 bases.

The chain joins TRBV7-9 to TRBJ2-1; the D gene could be TRBD1 or TRBD2 (6 bases each). Trimming removed 3 bases from V and 3 bases from J, with 18 bases in between. This CDR3 comprises 17 residues. Per germline, CDR1 SEHNR and CDR2 FQNEAQ (reference sequence). For the CDR3, the DNA is TGTGCCAGCAGCTTCGGAAGGGGGACTTTCGGCTACAATGAGCAGTTCTTC. This translates into CASSFGRGTFGYNEQFF.

CDR3 loop: CASSSPSSATDTQYF. The CDR3 nucleotides read TGTGCCAGCAGCTCTCCCAGTAGCGCCACAGATACGCAGTATTTT. V usage is TRBV7-9 and J usage is TRBJ2-3, with D possibly TRBD2 on 5 matching bases. Germline-derived CDR1 and CDR2 are SEHNR and FQNEAQ (reference sequence). Deletions cut 4 bases from V and 2 bases from J, with 13 bases between. The CDR3 loop spans 15 amino acids. Together with reference TRBV7-9 and TRBJ2-3, the CDR3 gives the full variable domain: DTGVSQNPRHKITKRGQNVTFRCDPISEHNRLYWYRQTLGQGPEFLTYFQNEAQLEKSRLLSDRFSAERPKGSFSTLEIQRTEQGDSAMYLCASSSPSSATDTQYFGPGTRLTVL.

J is TRBJ2-7 and V is TRBV6-5; weak D call: TRBD2 (6 bases). Germline V CDR1 and CDR2: MNHEY, SVGAGI. The V gene lost 2 bases and the J gene lost 1 base, with 9 bases spanning the gap. This CDR3 contains 14 residues. In DNA form, the CDR3 reads TGTGCCAGCAGTTACGGGGGGAAGTCCTACGAGCAGTACTTC. This sequence encodes CASSYGGKSYEQYF.

The chain carries TRBV4-1 and TRBJ1-2, with D possibly TRBD1 on 5 matching bases. Germline CDR1 MGHRA, CDR2 YSYEKL. V was cut by 0 bases and J by 6 bases, with 14 bases left in between. CDR3 length equals 15 residues. CDR3 residues: CASSQDSTGGNGYTF. The DNA of the CDR3 is TGCGCCAGCAGCCAAGATTCCACCGGGGGGAATGGCTACACCTTC.

This clonotype has only a few counts. This chain connects TRBV12-3 or TRBV12-4 to TRBJ2-3, with D hard to call. CDR3 length: 13 amino acids. With 6 bases removed from V and 6 bases from J, the gap between germline ends came to 13 bases. CDR3 region: CASSLGGFDTQYF. The CDR3 DNA sequence: TGTGCCAGCAGCCTTGGTGGGTTCGATACGCAGTATTTT.

The chain is built from TRBV5-5 and TRBJ2-7, with D perhaps assigned TRBD1 or TRBD2 (5 bases each). The CDR3 sequence is 12 residues long. In germline, CDR1 is SGHKS, CDR2 YYEKEE (reference sequence). Trimming shortened V by 4 bases and J by 7 bases, and 12 bases separated the two germline ends. The CDR3: CASSPAWGEQYF. As DNA, the CDR3 is TGTGCCAGCAGCCCCGCCTGGGGGGAGCAGTACTTC. Combining the CDR3 with reference TRBV5-5 and TRBJ2-7 gives the whole variable domain DAGVTQSPTHLIKTRGQQVTLRCSPISGHKSVSWYQQVLGQGPQFIFQYYEKEERGRGNFPDRFSARQFPNYSSELNVNALLLGDSALYLCASSPAWGEQYFGPGTRLTVT.

V and J are TRBV6-2 or TRBV6-3 and TRBJ2-7; possibly TRBD1 for D (6 bases). With 10 bases removed from V and 5 bases from J, the gap between germline ends came to 21 bases. Germline V gene lookup returns CDR1 MNHEY and CDR2 SVGEGT. The CDR3 length is 14 residues. CDR3 nucleotides: TGTGCCACCGCCCCCGACAGGACCGGGAACGAGCAGTACTTC. Its translation: CATAPDRTGNEQYF.

This clonotype was seen a handful of times. The chain is built from TRBV29-1 and TRBJ1-1; D is unresolved. Trimming removed 6 bases at V and 3 bases at J, with 14 bases between. This CDR3 has 13 amino acids. Germline V gene data show CDR1 as SQVTM and CDR2 as ANQGSEA. Written as DNA, the CDR3 is TGCAGCGTAGGACGGATAGTCTACACTGAAGCTTTCTTT. Translated: CSVGRIVYTEAFF.

This clonotype has just a few counts. The genes are TRBV27 and TRBJ2-1, with D perhaps matching TRBD2 (6 bases). The CDR3 sequence is 13 residues long. The V end was cut by 7 bases, the J end by 13 bases, with 20 bases between. Germline lookup yields CDR1 MNHEY and CDR2 SMNVEV (reference sequence). The CDR3 protein is CASNPGGGIRQFF. CDR3 in DNA: TGTGCCAGCAACCCCGGTGGCGGGATTAGACAGTTCTTC.

This clonotype was observed a handful of times. CDR3 DNA: TGTGCCAGCAGCCGCCGCGCGGGCTACGAGCAGTACTTC. Its translation is CASSRRAGYEQYF. The rearrangement joins TRBV3-1 to TRBJ2-7; D perhaps matches TRBD2 (5 bases). The CDR3 is 13 residues long. The V gene's germline CDR1 is LGHDT and CDR2 YNNKEL (reference sequence). V was trimmed by 4 bases and J by 3 bases, leaving 10 bases between them.

The table lists this clonotype with a few counts. J is TRBJ1-1 and V is TRBV15; D is undetermined. CDR1 and CDR2 (germline): LNHNV, YYDKDF (reference sequence). Trimming took 7 bases from V and 6 from J, leaving 15 bases between them. CDR3 length equals 13 residues. The CDR3 bases are TGTGCCACCAAGGCCGGGGAGAGGGCTGAAGCTTTCTTT. It translates to CATKAGERAEAFF.

The gene calls are TRBV7-7 and TRBJ2-7; TRBD1 matches at 7 bases. V lost 5 bases, J lost 3 bases, and 10 bases stayed unmatched. This CDR3 region has 15 residues. The germline V gene encodes CDR1 SSHAT and CDR2 FNYEAQ (reference sequence). The CDR3 DNA sequence: TGTGCCAGCAGCCATTTCGGGACAGCCAGCTACGAGCAGTACTTC. Encoded protein: CASSHFGTASYEQYF.

In its sample, this clonotype was seen a few times. The chain has TRBV4-1 and TRBJ2-3; D is tentatively TRBD1 or TRBD2 (5 bases each). The CDR3 length is 13 residues. Germline CDR1 and CDR2: MGHRA and YSYEKL. The V and J ends lost 3 bases and 6 bases respectively, with 10 bases between them. The CDR3 sequence: CASSQGREDTQYF. CDR3 sequence (DNA): TGCGCCAGCAGCCAGGGACGAGAGGATACGCAGTATTTT.

The V call is TRBV20-1, the J call TRBJ2-7; TRBD2 is a possible D gene (5 bases). Germline assignment: CDR1 DFQATT and CDR2 SNEGSKA (reference sequence). V dropped 2 bases and J dropped 2 bases, with 16 bases sitting between them. This CDR3 has 15 residues. This CDR3 is CSARPLGESAYEQYF. Here the CDR3 DNA reads TGCAGTGCTAGACCCCTCGGGGAGTCTGCCTACGAGCAGTACTTC.

The chain combines TRBV6-5 with TRBJ2-7; D is unresolved. The CDR3 contains 15 residues. V was clipped by 0 bases and J by 0 bases, with 9 bases between them. The germline gives CDR1 MNHEY, CDR2 SVGAGI. CDR3 nucleotides: TGTGCCAGCAGTTACTCGCCGGGTAGCTCCTACGAGCAGTACTTC. Translation: CASSYSPGSSYEQYF.

The CDR3 region is CSAHDDTYNEQFF. The CDR3 bases are TGCAGTGCTCACGACGATACCTACAATGAGCAGTTCTTC. V gene TRBV20-1 combines with J gene TRBJ2-1; D is uncertain. This CDR3 has 13 residues. Germline CDR1 and CDR2: DFQATT and SNEGSKA (reference sequence). Deletions cut 5 bases from V and 2 bases from J, with 10 bases between.

The chain is built from TRBV5-5 and TRBJ2-2; D may be TRBD2 (8 bases). This CDR3 region has 17 residues. The V end lost 7 bases, the J end lost 3 bases, and 22 bases lay between the germline ends. Germline CDR1 reads SGHKS; CDR2 reads YYEKEE (reference sequence). The CDR3 DNA reads TGTGCCAGCTGGAACGGGAGGGGGCGCGGGGACACCGGGGAGCTGTTTTTT. As protein: CASWNGRGRGDTGELFF.

This clonotype has just a few counts. The chain joins TRBV7-8 to TRBJ1-5; D is undetermined. The CDR3 length is 14 residues. Germline loops: CDR1 SGHVS, CDR2 FQNEAQ. V lost 0 bases and J lost 7, with 10 bases in between. The CDR3: CASSLASRGQPQHF. The CDR3 DNA sequence: TGTGCCAGCAGCTTAGCGTCCCGGGGACAGCCCCAGCATTTT.

The chain links TRBV4-1 to TRBJ2-4; D perhaps matches TRBD2 (6 bases). Germline values: CDR1 MGHRA, CDR2 YSYEKL. CDR3 size: 14 residues. The germline V and J ends were trimmed by 1 base and 4 bases, with 8 bases remaining between them. CDR3 nucleotide sequence: TGCGCCAGCAGCCAAGTGGGACTTAAAAACATTCAGTACTTC. It is translated as CASSQVGLKNIQYF.

The chain employs TRBV7-2 and TRBJ2-3; D unresolved. Germline lookup yields CDR1 SGHTA and CDR2 FQGNSA. CDR3 length: 15 residues. V lost 5 bases and J 0 bases, leaving 12 bases between the germline ends. In nucleotides, the CDR3 is TGTGCCAGCAGCCTCTGGCGAGCTAGCACAGATACGCAGTATTTT. It translates to CASSLWRASTDTQYF.

V and J are TRBV14 and TRBJ2-3, with 15 positions matching TRBD2. With V trimmed by 4 bases and J by 2 bases, 7 bases remained unmatched. The germline V gene has CDR1 SGHDN and CDR2 FVKESK. This CDR3 spans 18 amino acids. CDR3 nucleotides: TGTGCCAGCAGCCCCGGACTAGCGGGGGGGACCCTCACAGATACGCAGTATTTT. This translates into CASSPGLAGGTLTDTQYF.

For the CDR3, the DNA is TGTGCCAGCAGACCGGGACAGCTTAATGAAAAACTGTTTTTT. It specifies CASRPGQLNEKLFF. This rearrangement joins TRBV12-3 or TRBV12-4 to TRBJ1-4; 7 positions match TRBD1. This CDR3 comprises 14 residues. Unmatched junction bases numbered 5, after V lost 6 bases and J lost 4 bases.

The chain is built from TRBV10-3 and TRBJ1-1, with D perhaps TRBD1 (5 bases). The V gene's germline CDR1 is ENHRY and CDR2 SYGVKD. V lost 4 bases and J lost 4, with 13 bases in between. The CDR3 is 14 residues long. CDR3 in amino acids: CAISADRQGTEAFF. Written as DNA, the CDR3 is TGTGCCATCAGTGCGGACCGGCAGGGCACTGAAGCTTTCTTT.

The chain employs TRBV4-1 and TRBJ2-1, with 15 bases that match TRBD2. Germline V lookup: CDR1 MGHRA, CDR2 YSYEKL. The CDR3 length is 15 residues. Losses at the gene ends were 5 bases for V and 5 bases for J; bases not matched to a gene: 1. The CDR3 nucleotides are TGCGCCAGCAGCGGACTAGCGGGGGGGGACAATGAGCAGTTCTTC. This codes for CASSGLAGGDNEQFF.

This clonotype was seen a few times. This sequence joins TRBV7-2 and TRBJ2-1; TRBD2 aligns across 8 bases. Germline CDR1 SGHTA, CDR2 FQGNSA. V was pared by 6 bases and J by 15 bases, with 13 bases of the junction left unmatched. The CDR3 length is 13 residues. CDR3 sequence reads: CASSLPGLGLLFF. The CDR3 coding sequence is TGTGCCAGCAGTCTTCCGGGACTAGGGCTTTTGTTCTTC.